This T cell receptor beta chain is from a study of CD8 T cells in ankylosing spondylitis. General study findings and limits: A TCR beta motif of eight highly homologous variants appeared characteristic of ankylosing spondylitis blood. Reported data indicate significant enrichment of disease-linked clones within matched ankylosing spondylitis synovial fluid.

This clonotype has ten or more counts. Antigen unknown. Per germline, CDR1 SGHVS and CDR2 FNYEAQ. The CDR3 has 15 amino acids. The V end was cut by 2 bases, the J end by 7 bases, with 15 bases between. Scientists made TCR beta libraries using quantitative 5'-RACE with molecular barcodes. Each CDR3 protein is one row after TCRdb ran MiXCR on the 5' RACE reads. This table holds 200,000 to 250,000 distinct CDR3 sequences, roughly a tenth found once. This sequence was found in a male donor with ankylosing spondylitis or in good health (not recorded which). Sequenced input: blood, either unsorted or a sorted T cell fraction (not recorded which). The chain uses TRBV7-6 and TRBJ1-5, with D perhaps matching TRBD1 (5 bases). The CDR3 is CASSLSTGGGQPQHF. CDR3 bases: TGTGCCAGCAGCTTAAGTACAGGAGGAGGGCAGCCCCAGCATTTT.